The sequence of this T cell receptor (beta chain) was determined in a study of regulatory T cells in long-lasting Graves disease (dated by TCRdb to the early 2020s). At the level of the whole study: Persistent Graves' disease meant more than 5 years of antithyroid drug treatment with TSH receptor autoantibodies that stayed positive. Peripheral blood TCR sequencing and RNA sequencing compared persistent Graves' disease patients with newly diagnosed Graves' disease patients. The study was conducted in China and was registered as a clinical trial. A total of 35 or so samples were covered by TCR sequencing, comprising some 13 persistent and around 20 newly diagnosed Graves' disease patients. In the clinical cohort, patients with persistent Graves' disease had used antithyroid drugs for an average of about 10 years.

This clonotype was detected ten times or more. Its recognized antigen is unknown. No clone much larger than this one lies a single base away; base qualities are absent. Counted from cysteine to phenylalanine, this CDR3 has 13 amino acids. The retained sequence is limited to the CDR3, 39 bases, with the frame set at the first base. The trim is 6 bases for V and 6 bases for J, with a gap of 12 bases between the germline ends. In the germline V gene, CDR1 corresponds to MNHNS and CDR2 to SASEGT. Results the study describes overall, beyond this receptor: Peripheral blood alone was examined, since thyroid tissue, which constituted the primary lesion, could not be accessed. Patients with persistent disease shared more public clonotypes (around 2,500) than newly diagnosed patients did (approximately 990). The authors noted that the small sample size was a limitation that may lower accuracy. Sequencing and analysis were restricted to the TCR beta chain. Persistent Graves' disease patients showed lower TCR Shannon entropy and fewer highly expanded clones than newly diagnosed patients, suggesting clonal expansion. Preferential use of TRBV28, TRBJ1-2 and TRBJ2-5 was observed in persistent disease, whereas TRBV20-1 and TRBJ2-1 were favored in newly diagnosed disease.

The sample's time point, from its label and the paper: persistent/refractory GD, antithyroid drugs over 5 years with positive TRAb. For both TCR sequencing and RNA sequencing, RNA was extracted from PBMCs in TRIzol. Graves' disease was diagnosed according to American Thyroid Association guidelines. Patients were recruited from an endocrinology department in Xi'an, China. From each patient, approximately 9 milliliters of peripheral blood was collected into an EDTA anticoagulant tube. PBMCs were isolated by Ficoll Paque Plus density gradient separation without further T cell sorting. An Agilent 2100 Bioanalyzer and agarose gel were used to check RNA quality, while a NanoDrop 2000 measured RNA concentration. The protocol used for the library was multiplex PCR. Sequencing relied on an Illumina HiSeq 4000. TCR beta libraries were built with iRepertoire HTBI primers and Arm-PCR amplification of CDR3 regions. PCR products were gel purified before sequencing. On the study's bioinformatics: Gene usage analysis of CDR3 amino acid clonotypes relied on the roughly 67 TRBV and 15 or so TRBJ segments identified across samples. COPE and FqMerger were used to merge filtered high-quality paired reads into contigs. BLAST was used to align contigs to IMGT TRBV, TRBD and TRBJ reference genes, with CDR3 defined following IMGT. Any clonotype with a frequency above 0.1% was classified as a highly expanded clone. Shannon entropy was used to measure repertoire diversity, and the Gini coefficient was used to measure V-J evenness. Public clonotypes were defined as clonotypes shared by more than one individual. The public reads were reprocessed in TCRdb via fastp at Q25 and MiXCR, keeping in-frame beta chains. All rows with the same CDR3 protein become a single entry with the most common DNA and genes. TCRdb's processing, not the authors', yielded these V and J calls. In this sample the table shows about 470,000 distinct CDR3 sequences, less than 25% of which occur a single time. The leading ten clones occupy 7.8% of the sample.

Sequences were derived from peripheral blood mononuclear cells (PBMCs), sampled when the disease was refractory, from a patient treated with antithyroid drugs. The receptor's source is a female donor with Graves disease. This chain joins TRBV6-1 to TRBJ1-5, with the D gene too uncertain to name. The CDR3: CASRDPGVQPQHF. The sequenced DNA: TGTGCCAGCAGAGACCCTGGAGTTCAGCCCCAGCATTTT.